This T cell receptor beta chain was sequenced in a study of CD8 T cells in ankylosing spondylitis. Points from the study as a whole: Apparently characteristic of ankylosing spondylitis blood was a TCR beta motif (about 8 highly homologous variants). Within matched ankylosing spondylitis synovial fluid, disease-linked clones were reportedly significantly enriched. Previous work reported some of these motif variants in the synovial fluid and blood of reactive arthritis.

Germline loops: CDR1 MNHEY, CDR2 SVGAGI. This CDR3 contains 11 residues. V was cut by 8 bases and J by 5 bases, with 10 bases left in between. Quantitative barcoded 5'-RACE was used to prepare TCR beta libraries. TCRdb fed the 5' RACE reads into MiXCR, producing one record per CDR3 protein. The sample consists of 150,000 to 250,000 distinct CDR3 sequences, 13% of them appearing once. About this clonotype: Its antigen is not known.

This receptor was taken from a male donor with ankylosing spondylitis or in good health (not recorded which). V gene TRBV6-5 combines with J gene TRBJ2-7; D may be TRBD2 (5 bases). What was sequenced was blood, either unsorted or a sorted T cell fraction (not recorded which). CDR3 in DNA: TGTGCCAGCCAGACCGGGAACGAGCAGTACTTC. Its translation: CASQTGNEQYF.